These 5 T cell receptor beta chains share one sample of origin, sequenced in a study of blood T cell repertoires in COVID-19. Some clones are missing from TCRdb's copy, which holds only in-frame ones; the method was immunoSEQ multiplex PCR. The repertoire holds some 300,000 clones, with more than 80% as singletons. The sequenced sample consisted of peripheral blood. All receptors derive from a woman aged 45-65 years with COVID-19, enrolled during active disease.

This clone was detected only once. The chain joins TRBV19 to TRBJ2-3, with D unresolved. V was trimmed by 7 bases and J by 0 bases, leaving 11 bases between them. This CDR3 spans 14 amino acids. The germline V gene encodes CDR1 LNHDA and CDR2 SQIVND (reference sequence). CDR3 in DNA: TGTGCCAGTATCTCAGCGAGAAGCACAGATACGCAGTATTTT. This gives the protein CASISARSTDTQYF.

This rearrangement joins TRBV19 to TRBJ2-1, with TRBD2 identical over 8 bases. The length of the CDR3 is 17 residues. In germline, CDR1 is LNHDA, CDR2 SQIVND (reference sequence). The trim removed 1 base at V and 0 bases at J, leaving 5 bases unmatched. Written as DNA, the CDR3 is TGTGCCAGTAGTATAGTCCCCAGCGGGAGCTCCTACAATGAGCAGTTCTTC. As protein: CASSIVPSGSSYNEQFF.

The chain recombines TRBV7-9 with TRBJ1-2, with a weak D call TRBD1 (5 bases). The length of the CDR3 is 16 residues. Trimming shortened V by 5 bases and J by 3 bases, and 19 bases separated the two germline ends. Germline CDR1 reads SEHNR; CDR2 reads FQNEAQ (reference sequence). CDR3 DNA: TGTGCCAGCAGCCGCGCCGGCGGAGGGGTGGACTATGGCTACACCTTC. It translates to CASSRAGGGVDYGYTF.

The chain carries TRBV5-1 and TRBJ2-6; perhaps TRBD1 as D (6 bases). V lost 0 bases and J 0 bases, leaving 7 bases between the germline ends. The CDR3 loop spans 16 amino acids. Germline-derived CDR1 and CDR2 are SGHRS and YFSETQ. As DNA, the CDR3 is TGCGCCAGCAGCTTGGCAGGGGCCTCTGGGGCCAACGTCCTGACTTTC. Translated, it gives CASSLAGASGANVLTF.

The CDR3 is CASSYEDTVYTEAFF. The DNA of the CDR3 is TGTGCCAGCAGTTACGAGGACACCGTCTACACTGAAGCTTTCTTT. The chain recombines TRBV6-2 or TRBV6-3 with TRBJ1-1; a weak D match, TRBD1 (5 bases). CDR1 is MNHEY, CDR2 SVGEGT, per germline. Trimming removed 2 bases from V and 3 bases from J, with 13 bases in between. The CDR3 runs to 15 residues.